This TCR beta chain derives from a study of cytomegalovirus exposure and HLA in healthy donors. Study observations and caveats: Sequencing probably produced one cluster of sequence variants that were highly shared.

The PCR used 60 Vbeta and 13 Jbeta primers. Repertoires were generated with immunoSEQ multiplex PCR, while TCRdb's copy carries only in-frame clones and drops some. The repertoire consists of 110,000 or so clones, with approximately 83% occurring once and the leading ten covering approximately 6.1%. Germline CDR1 is SGHVS and CDR2 is FQNEAQ. The CDR3 extends over 17 amino acids. Germline trimming cut 5 bases from V and 4 bases from J; bases unmatched to any gene: 14. With regard to this clone: Its antigen remains unidentified.

V is TRBV7-8 and J is TRBJ2-3, with TRBD2 identical over 8 bases. The sequence came from a man between 18 and 35 years old in good health and CMV-seronegative. Specimen: PBMCs. In DNA form, the CDR3 reads TGTGCCAGCAGCCCCATGGTTAGCGGGATTCGCTCAGATACGCAGTATTTT. Protein product: CASSPMVSGIRSDTQYF.